The 18 T cell receptor beta chains below all came from one sample that was sequenced in a study of breast tumors, draining lymph nodes, adjacent tissues. TCRdb called the multiplex PCR reads again in MiXCR, with one record for every CDR3 protein. In the table there are approximately 300,000 distinct CDR3 sequences, roughly 31% of which are singletons. The lymph nodes were axillary draining lymph nodes from breast cancer patients. Sequencing used axillary lymph node tissue. These receptor sequences come from a female donor with breast cancer. Some clones in this sample may be carry-over from other donors' samples.

V usage is TRBV29-1 and J usage is TRBJ1-3; possibly TRBD1 for D (5 bases). CDR1 SQVTM and CDR2 ANQGSEA come from the germline V gene. The CDR3 covers 13 residues. V was shortened by 8 bases and J by 4 bases, with 15 bases between the two germline ends. In DNA, the CDR3 is TGCAGCTTGGGGCCGAGCCCAGGAAACACCATATATTTT. It yields the protein CSLGPSPGNTIYF.

In its sample, this clonotype was seen a few times. The chain carries TRBV6-6 and TRBJ2-7; D remains unclear. The V gene's germline CDR1 is MNHNY and CDR2 SVGAGI (reference sequence). This CDR3 has 14 amino acids. V lost 6 bases and J lost 4, with 16 bases in between. The CDR3 coding sequence is TGTGCCAGCAGGCGGACCTCCCCGAAATACGAGCAGTACTTC. This encodes CASRRTSPKYEQYF.

This clonotype was seen a handful of times. At one of its ends the junction is not consistent with the germline gene, which may arise from a read error. The chain carries TRBV20-1 and TRBJ1-2; no definite D call. The germline CDR1 and CDR2 sequences are DFQATT and SNEGSKA (reference sequence). The CDR3 spans 14 residues. The CDR3 is CSAREATLGYGCTF. CDR3 bases: TGCAGTGCTAGAGAGGCCACCTTGGGCTATGGCTGCACCTTC.

This clonotype came up many times. The V and J genes are TRBV19 and TRBJ2-1; 7 bases agree with TRBD2. The J segment lost 6 bases and the V segment lost 10 bases, leaving 9 bases of the junction unmatched. Germline CDR1 reads LNHDA; CDR2 reads SQIVND (reference sequence). The CDR3 runs to 13 residues. The CDR3 loop reads CATTGLVGNEQFF. CDR3 nucleotide sequence: TGTGCCACAACCGGACTAGTGGGCAATGAGCAGTTCTTC.

Ten or more counts support this clonotype. This CDR3 reads CASDRGSLREKLFF. The CDR3 DNA reads as TGTGCCTCGGACAGGGGGTCCTTACGCGAAAAACTGTTTTTT. This chain joins TRBV30 and TRBJ1-4; 10 nucleotides line up with TRBD1. The CDR3 runs to 14 residues. V lost 7 bases to trimming and J lost 8 bases; unmatched junction nucleotides: 10. CDR1 is GTSNPN, CDR2 SVGIG, per germline (reference sequence).

The chain uses TRBV20-1 and TRBJ1-3; no definite D call. Germline V gene sequence: CDR1 DFQATT, CDR2 SNEGSKA (reference sequence). CDR3 size: 16 residues. Trimming cost V 0 bases and J 8 bases, with 20 bases left between them. CDR3 region: CSARDSRGDSRDTIYF. The CDR3 nucleotides read TGCAGTGCTAGAGACTCTCGAGGAGACTCTCGAGACACCATATATTTT.

This clonotype was detected ten times or more. The chain combines TRBV9 with TRBJ2-3, with a possible D match to TRBD2 (6 bases). V was shortened by 4 bases and J by 6 bases, with 9 bases between the two germline ends. Germline-derived CDR1 and CDR2 are SGDLS and YYNGEE. This CDR3 contains 12 residues. The CDR3 loop reads CASSRDSDTQYF. In nucleotides, the CDR3 is TGTGCCAGCAGCCGGGACTCTGATACGCAGTATTTT. Together with reference TRBV9 and TRBJ2-3, the CDR3 gives the full variable domain: DSGVTQTPKHLITATGQRVTLRCSPRSGDLSVYWYQQSLDQGLQFLIQYYNGEERAKGNILERFSAQQFPDLHSELNLSSLELGDSALYFCASSRDSDTQYFGPGTRLTVL.

This clonotype has a count of ten or more. V gene TRBV20-1 combines with J gene TRBJ2-3, with a tentative D call TRBD2 (5 bases). Trimming left V 3 bases short and J 11 bases short, with 15 bases between. Germline V lookup: CDR1 DFQATT, CDR2 SNEGSKA (reference sequence). CDR3 length: 12 amino acids. The CDR3 coding sequence is TGCAGTGCTAGTAAAGAGTTTCGGGAGCAGTATTTT. It encodes CSASKEFREQYF.

This clonotype was observed many times. J is TRBJ2-7 and V is TRBV15, with 9 bases lining up with TRBD2. From germline, CDR1 is LNHNV and CDR2 YYDKDF (reference sequence). The CDR3 loop spans 15 amino acids. V lost 1 base, J lost 2 bases, and 3 bases stayed unmatched. CDR3 sequence (DNA): TGTGCCACCAGCAGAGCCGGGACTAGCACCTACGAGCAGTACTTC. It specifies CATSRAGTSTYEQYF.

This clonotype was recorded many times. Written as DNA, the CDR3 is TGTGCCACCAGTGATTTCGGGACTAGCGGGGTAGATGAGCAGTTCTTC. Its protein product is CATSDFGTSGVDEQFF. This chain connects TRBV24-1 to TRBJ2-1, with 13 bases aligning to TRBD2. The CDR3 length is 16 residues. Germline CDR1 reads KGHDR; CDR2 reads SFDVKD. V shed 1 base, J shed 8 bases, and the junction held 4 bases outside the gene matches.

Many counts were recorded for this clonotype. The rearrangement links TRBV5-1 to TRBJ2-1; 8 nucleotides align to TRBD1. The CDR3 totals 14 residues. Germline-derived CDR1 and CDR2 are SGHRS and YFSETQ. V gave up 1 base and J gave up 7 bases; unmatched junction bases: 4. In nucleotides, the CDR3 is TGCGCCAGCAGCTTGTTTACAGGGGGAAATGAGCAGTTCTTC. It specifies CASSLFTGGNEQFF. Combining the CDR3 with reference TRBV5-1 and TRBJ2-1 gives the whole variable domain KAGVTQTPRYLIKTRGQQVTLSCSPISGHRSVSWYQQTPGQGLQFLFEYFSETQRNKGNFPGRFSGRQFSNSRSEMNVSTLELGDSALYLCASSLFTGGNEQFFGPGTRLTVL.

Comments on this clonotype: A single base separates this from a much larger clone, so it may be a read error. The chain couples TRBV11-3 to TRBJ2-5; 13 positions agree with TRBD2. Trimming at V came to 5 bases and at J to 5 bases, leaving 5 bases not matched to a gene. The CDR3 loop spans 15 amino acids. The germline V gene encodes CDR1 SGHNT and CDR2 YENEEA. CDR3 coding DNA: TGTGCCAGCAGCACGCGACTAGCGGGAGGTGAGACCCAGTACTTC. This translates into CASSTRLAGGETQYF.

This clonotype was counted only a few times. J is TRBJ2-7 and V is TRBV6-6; TRBD2 agrees at 7 bases. The CDR3 sequence is 14 residues long. Germline CDR1 and CDR2: MNHNY and SVGAGI (reference sequence). V was pared by 5 bases and J by 5 bases, with 9 bases of the junction left unmatched. CDR3 in amino acids: CASSHAGVSDEQYF. The CDR3 nucleotides are TGTGCCAGCAGTCATGCGGGGGTGAGCGACGAGCAGTACTTC.

V usage is TRBV7-9 and J usage is TRBJ1-4; a possible D gene is TRBD1 (6 bases). The CDR3 runs 13 residues. V was pared by 6 bases and J by 7 bases, with 12 bases between. CDR1 SEHNR and CDR2 FQNEAQ come from the germline V gene (reference sequence). CDR3 in amino acids: CASSRTGSEKLFF. In DNA form, the CDR3 reads TGTGCCAGCAGTCGCACAGGGAGTGAAAAACTGTTTTTT.

The V and J genes are TRBV20-1 and TRBJ2-5; 9 nucleotides align to TRBD2. J was trimmed by 5 bases and V by 0 bases; bases with no gene match: 13. Germline V lookup: CDR1 DFQATT, CDR2 SNEGSKA (reference sequence). CDR3 length: 17 residues. CDR3 residues: CSARDLRLAAGGETQYF. CDR3 DNA sequence: TGCAGTGCTAGAGATCTGAGACTAGCGGCAGGGGGGGAGACCCAGTACTTC.

A remark on this clonotype: This could be a read error, since a much larger clone is one nucleotide away. This sequence joins TRBV19 and TRBJ1-3, with D unclear. CDR1 LNHDA and CDR2 SQIVND come from the germline V gene (reference sequence). The CDR3 has 13 residues. CDR3 bases: TGTACCAGTAGTTCGGACTCTGGAAACACCATATATTTT. Encoded protein: CTSSSDSGNTIYF.

The rearrangement uses TRBV10-2 and TRBJ2-1; D is perhaps TRBD2 (5 bases). Germline V gene sequence: CDR1 WSHSY, CDR2 SAAADI. CDR3 size: 15 residues. The V end lost 4 bases, the J end lost 15 bases, and 25 bases lay between the germline ends. The CDR3 here is CASSARGNVYNGRFF. The CDR3 bases are TGCGCCAGCAGTGCAAGAGGGAACGTCTACAATGGGCGGTTCTTC.

On this clonotype itself: An end of the junction differs from the germline gene, which may be a read error. The chain is built from TRBV12-5 and TRBJ2-1, with 10 bases aligning to TRBD2. The CDR3 is 15 amino acids. The germline gives CDR1 LGHNT, CDR2 FRNRAP. The chain's CDR3 is CSSGLPSGRGNEQFF. Written as DNA, the CDR3 is TGTTCTAGTGGTTTGCCTAGCGGGAGAGGGAATGAGCAGTTCTTC.